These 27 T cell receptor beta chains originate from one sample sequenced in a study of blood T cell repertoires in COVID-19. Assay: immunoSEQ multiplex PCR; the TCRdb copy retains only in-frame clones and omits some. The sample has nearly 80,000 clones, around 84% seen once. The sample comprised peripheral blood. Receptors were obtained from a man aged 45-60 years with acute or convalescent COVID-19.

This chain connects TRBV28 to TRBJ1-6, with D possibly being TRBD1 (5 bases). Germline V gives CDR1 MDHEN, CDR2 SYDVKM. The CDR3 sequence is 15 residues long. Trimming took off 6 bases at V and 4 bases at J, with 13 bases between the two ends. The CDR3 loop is CASRGGSGYNSPLHF. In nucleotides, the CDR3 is TGTGCCAGCAGGGGTGGTTCAGGGTATAATTCACCCCTCCACTTT. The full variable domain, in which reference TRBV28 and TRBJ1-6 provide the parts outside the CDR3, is DVKVTQSSRYLVKRTGEKVFLECVQDMDHENMFWYRQDPGLGLRLIYFSYDVKMKEKGDIPEGYSVSREKKERFSLILESASTNQTSMYLCASRGGSGYNSPLHFGNGTRLTVT.

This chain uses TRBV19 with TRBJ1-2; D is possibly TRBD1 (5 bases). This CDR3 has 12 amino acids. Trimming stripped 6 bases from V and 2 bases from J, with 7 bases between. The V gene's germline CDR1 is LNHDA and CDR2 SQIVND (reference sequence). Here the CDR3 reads CASRTENYGYTF. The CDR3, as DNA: TGTGCCAGTAGGACAGAGAACTATGGCTACACCTTC.

The DNA for the CDR3 is TGCGCCAGCAGCTTGTACCAGGCTGACACTGAAGCTTTCTTT. It encodes CASSLYQADTEAFF. The chain employs TRBV5-1 and TRBJ1-1, with unresolved D. CDR3 length: 14 residues. V was pared by 1 base and J by 3 bases, with 10 bases between. Looked up from germline, CDR1 is SGHRS and CDR2 is YFSETQ. Combining the CDR3 with reference TRBV5-1 and TRBJ1-1 gives the whole variable domain KAGVTQTPRYLIKTRGQQVTLSCSPISGHRSVSWYQQTPGQGLQFLFEYFSETQRNKGNFPGRFSGRQFSNSRSEMNVSTLELGDSALYLCASSLYQADTEAFFGQGTRLTVV.

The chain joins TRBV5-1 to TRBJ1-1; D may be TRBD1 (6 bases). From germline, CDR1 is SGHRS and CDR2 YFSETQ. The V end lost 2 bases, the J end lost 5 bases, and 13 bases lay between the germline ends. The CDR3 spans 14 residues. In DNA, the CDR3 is TGCGCCAGCAGCTTCGATGGGGGCGCGACTGAAGCTTTCTTT. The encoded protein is CASSFDGGATEAFF.

The CDR3 loop reads CASNLAGVNEQFF. CDR3 coding DNA: TGTGCCAGCAACCTAGCGGGAGTTAATGAGCAGTTCTTC. The gene calls are TRBV12-3 or TRBV12-4 and TRBJ2-1; 10 nucleotides align to TRBD2. The junction had 4 bases not matched to a gene; V was cut back by 7 bases and J by 7 bases. The CDR3 spans 13 residues.

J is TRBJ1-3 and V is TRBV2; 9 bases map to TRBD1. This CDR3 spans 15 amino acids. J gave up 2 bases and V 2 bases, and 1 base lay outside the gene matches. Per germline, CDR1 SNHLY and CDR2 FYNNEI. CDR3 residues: CASSERTGAGNTIYF. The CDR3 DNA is TGTGCCAGCAGTGAAAGGACAGGGGCTGGAAACACCATATATTTT.

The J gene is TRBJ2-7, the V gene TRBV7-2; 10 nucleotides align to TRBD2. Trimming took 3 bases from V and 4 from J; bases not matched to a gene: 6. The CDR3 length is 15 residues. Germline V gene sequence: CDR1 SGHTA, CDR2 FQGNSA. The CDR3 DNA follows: TGTGCCAGCAGCTTTGGTCTAGCGGGAGCATACGAGCAGTACTTC. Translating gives CASSFGLAGAYEQYF.

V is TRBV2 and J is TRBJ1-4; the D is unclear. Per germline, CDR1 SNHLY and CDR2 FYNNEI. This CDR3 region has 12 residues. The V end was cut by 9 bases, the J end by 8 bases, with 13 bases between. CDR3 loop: CASRREGEKLFF. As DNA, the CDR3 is TGTGCCAGTAGACGGGAAGGGGAAAAACTGTTTTTT. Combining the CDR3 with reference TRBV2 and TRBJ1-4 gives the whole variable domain EPEVTQTPSHQVTQMGQEVILRCVPISNHLYFYWYRQILGQKVEFLVSFYNNEISEKSEIFDDQFSVERPDGSNFTLKIRSTKLEDSAMYFCASRREGEKLFFGSGTQLSVL.

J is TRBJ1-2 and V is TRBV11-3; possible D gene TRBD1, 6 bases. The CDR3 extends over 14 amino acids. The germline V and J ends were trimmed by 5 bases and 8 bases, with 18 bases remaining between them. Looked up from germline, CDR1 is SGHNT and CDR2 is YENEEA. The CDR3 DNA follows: TGTGCCAGCAGCCCTGCCCTGGGGGCGGGCGGCTACACCTTC. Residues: CASSPALGAGGYTF.

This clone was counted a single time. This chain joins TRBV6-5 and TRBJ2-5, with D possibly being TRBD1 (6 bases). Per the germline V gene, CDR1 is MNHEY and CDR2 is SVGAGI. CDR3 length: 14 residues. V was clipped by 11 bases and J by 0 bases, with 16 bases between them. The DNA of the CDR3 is TGTGCCTGCGGAGGACAGCAGTACCAAGAGACCCAGTACTTC. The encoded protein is CACGGQQYQETQYF.

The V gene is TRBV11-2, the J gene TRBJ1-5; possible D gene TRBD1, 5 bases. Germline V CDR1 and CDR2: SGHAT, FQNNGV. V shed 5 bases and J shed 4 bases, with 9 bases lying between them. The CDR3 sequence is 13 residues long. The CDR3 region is CASSPDKNQPQHF. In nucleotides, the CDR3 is TGTGCCAGCAGCCCGGACAAGAATCAGCCCCAGCATTTT.

CDR3 residues: CASSKPPGTGETQYF. DNA of the CDR3: TGTGCCAGCAGCAAACCCCCAGGGACTGGGGAGACCCAGTACTTC. The chain carries TRBV7-2 and TRBJ2-5; D perhaps matches TRBD2 (6 bases). Germline values: CDR1 SGHTA, CDR2 FQGNSA. V lost 5 bases and J 5 bases, leaving 18 bases between the germline ends. CDR3 size: 15 residues.

CDR3 amino acids: CASTDRVDYEQYF. The CDR3 DNA is TGTGCCAGCACTGACAGGGTTGACTACGAGCAGTACTTC. The gene calls are TRBV12-3 or TRBV12-4 and TRBJ2-7, with 7 nucleotides matching TRBD1. Trimming at V came to 7 bases and at J to 3 bases, leaving 6 bases not matched to a gene. The CDR3 is 13 amino acids.

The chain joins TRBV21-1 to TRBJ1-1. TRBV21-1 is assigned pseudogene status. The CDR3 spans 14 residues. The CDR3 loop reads CASLPRGPSSEAFF. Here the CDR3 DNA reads TGTGCCAGCTTGCCGCGAGGGCCCTCCTCTGAAGCTTTCTTT.

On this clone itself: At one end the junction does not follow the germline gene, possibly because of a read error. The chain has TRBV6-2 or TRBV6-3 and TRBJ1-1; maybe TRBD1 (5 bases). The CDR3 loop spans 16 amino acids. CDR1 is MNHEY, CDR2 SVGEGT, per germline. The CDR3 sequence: CASRYYPRGGNTEAFF. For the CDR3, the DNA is TGTGCCAGCAGATACTACCCTCGGGGGGGGAACACTGAAGCTTTCTTT.

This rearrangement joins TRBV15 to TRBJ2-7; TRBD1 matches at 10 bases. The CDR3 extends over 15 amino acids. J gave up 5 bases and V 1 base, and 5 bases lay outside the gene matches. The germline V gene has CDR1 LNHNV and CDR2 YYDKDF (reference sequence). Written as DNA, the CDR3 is TGTGCCACCAGCAGAGGCGGGACAGGGGTCCACGAGCAGTACTTC. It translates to CATSRGGTGVHEQYF.

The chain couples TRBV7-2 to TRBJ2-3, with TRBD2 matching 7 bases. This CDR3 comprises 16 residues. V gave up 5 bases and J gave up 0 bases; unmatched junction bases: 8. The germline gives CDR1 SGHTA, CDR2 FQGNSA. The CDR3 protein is CASSPGSGASTDTQYF. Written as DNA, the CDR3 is TGTGCCAGCAGCCCAGGGAGCGGGGCCAGCACAGATACGCAGTATTTT.

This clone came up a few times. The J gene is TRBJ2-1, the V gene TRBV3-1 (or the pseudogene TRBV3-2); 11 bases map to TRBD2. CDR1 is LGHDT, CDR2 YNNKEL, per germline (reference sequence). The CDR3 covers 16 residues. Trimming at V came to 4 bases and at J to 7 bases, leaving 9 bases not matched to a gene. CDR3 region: CASSRPRRLAGNEQFF. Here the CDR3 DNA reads TGTGCCAGCAGCCGCCCTCGGAGACTAGCGGGAAATGAGCAGTTCTTC.

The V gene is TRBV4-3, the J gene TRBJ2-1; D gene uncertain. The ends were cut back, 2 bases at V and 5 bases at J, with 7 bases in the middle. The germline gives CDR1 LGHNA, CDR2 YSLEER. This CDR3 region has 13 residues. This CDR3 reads CASSQRGNNEQFF. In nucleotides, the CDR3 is TGCGCCAGCAGCCAACGCGGTAACAATGAGCAGTTCTTC.

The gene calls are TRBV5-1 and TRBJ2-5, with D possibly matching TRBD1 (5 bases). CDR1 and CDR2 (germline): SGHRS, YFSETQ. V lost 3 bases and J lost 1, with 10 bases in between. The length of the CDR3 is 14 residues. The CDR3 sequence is CASSSRQPQETQYF. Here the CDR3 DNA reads TGCGCCAGCAGCTCTAGACAGCCCCAAGAGACCCAGTACTTC.

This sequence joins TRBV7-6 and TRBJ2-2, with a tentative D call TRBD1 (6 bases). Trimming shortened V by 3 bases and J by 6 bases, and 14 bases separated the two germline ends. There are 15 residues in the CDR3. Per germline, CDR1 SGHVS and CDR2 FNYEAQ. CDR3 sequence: CASSFGQPGPGELFF. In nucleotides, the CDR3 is TGTGCCAGCAGCTTCGGACAGCCCGGACCCGGGGAGCTGTTTTTT.

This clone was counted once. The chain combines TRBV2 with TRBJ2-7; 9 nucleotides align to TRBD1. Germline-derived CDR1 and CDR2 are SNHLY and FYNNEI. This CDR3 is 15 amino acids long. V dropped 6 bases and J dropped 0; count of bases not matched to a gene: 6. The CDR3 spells CASRQGQGFSYEQYF. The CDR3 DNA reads TGTGCCAGCAGGCAGGGACAGGGATTCTCCTACGAGCAGTACTTC. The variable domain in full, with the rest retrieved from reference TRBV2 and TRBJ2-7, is EPEVTQTPSHQVTQMGQEVILRCVPISNHLYFYWYRQILGQKVEFLVSFYNNEISEKSEIFDDQFSVERPDGSNFTLKIRSTKLEDSAMYFCASRQGQGFSYEQYFGPGTRLTVT.

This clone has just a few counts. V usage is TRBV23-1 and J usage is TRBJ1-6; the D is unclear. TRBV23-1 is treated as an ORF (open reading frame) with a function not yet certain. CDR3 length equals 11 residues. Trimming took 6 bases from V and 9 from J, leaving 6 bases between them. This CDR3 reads CASSPVSPLHF. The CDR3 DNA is TGCGCCAGCAGCCCAGTTTCACCCCTCCACTTT.

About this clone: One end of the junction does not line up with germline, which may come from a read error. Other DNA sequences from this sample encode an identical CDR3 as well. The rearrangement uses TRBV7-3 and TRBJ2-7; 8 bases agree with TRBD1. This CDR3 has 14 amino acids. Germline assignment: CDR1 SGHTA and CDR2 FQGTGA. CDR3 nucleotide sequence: TGTGCTAGCAGCTCTACAGGGGGTCCCTACGAGCAGTACTTC. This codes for CASSSTGGPYEQYF.

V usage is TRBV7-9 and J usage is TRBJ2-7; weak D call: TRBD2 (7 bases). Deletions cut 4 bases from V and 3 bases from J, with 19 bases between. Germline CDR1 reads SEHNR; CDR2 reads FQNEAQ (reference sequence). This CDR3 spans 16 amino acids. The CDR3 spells CASSSSHPGGYYEQYF. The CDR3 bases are TGTGCCAGCAGCTCCTCCCATCCGGGGGGCTACTACGAGCAGTACTTC. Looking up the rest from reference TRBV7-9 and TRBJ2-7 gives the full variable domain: DTGVSQNPRHKITKRGQNVTFRCDPISEHNRLYWYRQTLGQGPEFLTYFQNEAQLEKSRLLSDRFSAERPKGSFSTLEIQRTEQGDSAMYLCASSSSHPGGYYEQYFGPGTRLTVT.

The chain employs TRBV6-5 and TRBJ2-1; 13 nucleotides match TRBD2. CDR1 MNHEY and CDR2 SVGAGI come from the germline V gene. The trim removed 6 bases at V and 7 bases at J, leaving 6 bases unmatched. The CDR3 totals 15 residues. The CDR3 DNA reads TGTGCCAGCAGATGGACTAGCGGGAGTGTAAATGAGCAGTTCTTC. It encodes CASRWTSGSVNEQFF.

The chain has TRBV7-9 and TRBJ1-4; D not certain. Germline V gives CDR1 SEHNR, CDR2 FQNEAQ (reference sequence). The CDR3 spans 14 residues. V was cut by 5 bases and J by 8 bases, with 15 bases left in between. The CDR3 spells CASSTSIPGEKLFF. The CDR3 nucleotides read TGTGCCAGCAGCACTAGCATTCCGGGAGAAAAACTGTTTTTT.